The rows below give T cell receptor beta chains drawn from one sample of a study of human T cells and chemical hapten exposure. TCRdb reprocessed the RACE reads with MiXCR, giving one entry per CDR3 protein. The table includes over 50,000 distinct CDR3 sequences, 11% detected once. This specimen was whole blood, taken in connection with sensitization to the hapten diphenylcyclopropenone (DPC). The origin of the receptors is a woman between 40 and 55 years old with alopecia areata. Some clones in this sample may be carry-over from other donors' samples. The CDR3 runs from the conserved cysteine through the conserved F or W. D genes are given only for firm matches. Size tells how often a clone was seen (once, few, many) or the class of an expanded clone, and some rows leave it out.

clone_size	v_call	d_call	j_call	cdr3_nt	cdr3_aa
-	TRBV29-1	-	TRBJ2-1	TGCAGCGTTGAGACCCCCGGGACCTACGATGAGCAGTTCTTC	CSVETPGTYDEQFF
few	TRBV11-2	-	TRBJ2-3	TGTGCCAGCAGTCCCAGACCGGGACGAGGGTCAGATACGCAGTATTTT	CASSPRPGRGSDTQYF
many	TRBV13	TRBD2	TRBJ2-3	TGTGCCAGCAGCTCATCCCTCCTAGCGGGGGGGCTATATACGCAGTATTTT	CASSSSLLAGGLYTQYF
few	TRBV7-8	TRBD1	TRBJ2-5	TGTGCCAGCAGCTTATCAGGGGGCACGGAGACCCAGTACTTC	CASSLSGGTETQYF
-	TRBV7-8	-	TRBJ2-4	TGTGCCAGCAGCTTAGTAGGGATAGAAGACATTCAGTACTTC	CASSLVGIEDIQYF
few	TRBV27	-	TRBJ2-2	TGTGCCAGCAGTTTATGGGCGACCGGGGAGCTGTTTTTT	CASSLWATGELFF
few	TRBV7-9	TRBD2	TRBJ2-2	TGTGCCAGGGGGACTAGCGGGAACACCGGGGAGCTGTTTTTT	CARGTSGNTGELFF
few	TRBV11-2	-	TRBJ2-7	TGTGCCAGCAGCCGTGCCCTCGGCTCCTCCTACGAGCAGTACTTC	CASSRALGSSYEQYF
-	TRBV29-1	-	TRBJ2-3	TGCAGCTACAGCACAGATACGCAGTATTTT	CSYSTDTQYF
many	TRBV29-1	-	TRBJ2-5	TGCAGCGTTGAAGATGGTGGGATTGCAGGGAGGAAAGAGACCCAGTACTTC	CSVEDGGIAGRKETQYF
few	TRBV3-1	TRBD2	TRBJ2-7	TGTGCCAGCAGCCAAGCCCCTAGCGGGGCCTACGAGCAGTACTTC	CASSQAPSGAYEQYF
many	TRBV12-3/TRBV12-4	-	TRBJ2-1	TGTGCCAGCAGTAGGGGTGGGCCCTACAATGAGCAGTTCTTC	CASSRGGPYNEQFF
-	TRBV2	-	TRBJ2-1	TGTGCCAGCAGTGAGAGGGTTTCCGGCAATGAGCAGTTCTTC	CASSERVSGNEQFF
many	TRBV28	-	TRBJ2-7	TGTGCCAGCAGTTCGGGAGTCCCCCACGAGCAGTACTTC	CASSSGVPHEQYF
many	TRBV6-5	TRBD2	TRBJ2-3	TGTGCCAGCAGTCGGGTGGCGGGAGTGGTCCCAGATACGCAGTATTTT	CASSRVAGVVPDTQYF
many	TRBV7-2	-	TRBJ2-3	TGTGCCAGCAGTCGCCTCACAGATACGCAGTATTTT	CASSRLTDTQYF
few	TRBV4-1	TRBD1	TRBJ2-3	TGCGCCAGCAGCCCCACCCGGGGAGGACAGGGATCAGATTTT	CASSPTRGGQGSDF
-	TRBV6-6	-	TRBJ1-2	TGTGCCAGCACCGATAGGACGGACTATGGCTACACCTTC	CASTDRTDYGYTF
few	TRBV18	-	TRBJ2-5	TGTGCCAGCTCACCATTCGAAGGGGGGGAGACCCAGTACTTC	CASSPFEGGETQYF
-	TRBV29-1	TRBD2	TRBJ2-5	TGCAGCCCGCGGGAGGGTGAGACCCAGTACTTC	CSPREGETQYF
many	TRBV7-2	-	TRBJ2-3	TGTGCCAGCAGCTTTTTGGCAGATACGCAGTATTTT	CASSFLADTQYF
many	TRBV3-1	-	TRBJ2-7	TGTGCCAGCAGCCATCGGGGGACTGGGGCCTACGAGCAGTACTTC	CASSHRGTGAYEQYF
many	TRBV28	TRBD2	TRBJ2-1	TGTGCCAGCAGTTTATCGGGACTAGCGGGAGTAGGTAATGAGCAGTTCTTC	CASSLSGLAGVGNEQFF
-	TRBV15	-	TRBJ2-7	TGTGCCACCAGCAGAGATTCGGGCCCTGGGTACGAGCAGTACTTC	CATSRDSGPGYEQYF
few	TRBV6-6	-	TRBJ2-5	TGTGCCAGCAGCTCGGGCCTCGGGGGCCAAGAGACCCAGTACTTC	CASSSGLGGQETQYF
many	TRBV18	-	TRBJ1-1	TGTGCCAGCTCACCGGGGAGTCTGAACACTGAAGCTTTCTTT	CASSPGSLNTEAFF
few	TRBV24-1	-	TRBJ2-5	TGTGCCACCAGTGATTTCAGGGTAGGACAGACCACGATTTACCAAGAGACCCAGTACTTC	CATSDFRVGQTTIYQETQYF